This TCR beta chain was documented in a study of T cell responses to AZD1222 COVID-19 vaccine (dated by TCRdb to the early 2020s). About the full investigation: AZD1222 recipients given second doses at about 4 weeks or at about 12 weeks were pooled, since spike-specific TCR depth and breadth were not found to differ between the two schedules. Trial participants were enrolled into age subgroups of 18-55, 56-69 and 70-plus years, which contained about 150, 28 and 57 TCR-sequenced participants, respectively. A total of 233 trial participants underwent TCR sequencing, of whom roughly 210 had received two doses of AZD1222 and some 26 had received two doses of the MenACWY control vaccine.

Study-level results and caveats: Because no samples from the day 14 peak response were available, repertoires could be characterized only after the peak T cell response. The whole spike protein was spanned by vaccine-associated CD4 TCRs, and dominant responses were seen in regions 160-218 and 743-854. Spike-specific TCR breadth and depth rose significantly after two AZD1222 doses compared with day 0 and with MenACWY recipients. Reportedly, almost half of the unique spike-specific TCRs recognized epitopes lying outside the regions that are mutated in the B.1.351 and B.1.1.7 variants. Conclusions about previously exposed vaccinees were limited because only six AZD1222 recipients were SARS-CoV-2 seropositive at baseline. Participants were mostly white British and included more females than males, and it was suggested by the authors that clonal diversity may have been underestimated. The 56-69-year group was small, and its depth increase did not reach significance, likely because of low power.

What this sample's time point label stands for: baseline before first vaccination. Vaccinee samples were obtained from the UK trials COV001 and COV002, which included a single-blind randomized controlled phase 2/3 trial of AZD1222 (ChAdOx1 nCoV-19) in healthy adults. For TCRbeta chain sequencing, PBMC samples were collected from trial participants at day 0 and at day 28 after the second dose. At the junction V is shortened by 4 bases and J by 3 bases, with 19 bases in between. The CDR3 has 17 amino acids, counting the end cysteine and phenylalanine. The CDR3 DNA has 51 bases and is translated from base 1. CDR1 and CDR2 are read off the germline V gene (reference sequence) as WNHNN and SYGVQD. The CDR3 regions of human TCRbeta chains were analyzed by immunosequencing. The original methods were these. TCRs in the repertoires were compared against a reference library of SARS-CoV-2-specific TCRs that had been generated with the MIRA antigen-specificity platform. Breadth meant the fraction of unique TCRs that were SARS-CoV-2-associated, whereas depth meant the fraction of total T cells that were SARS-CoV-2-associated. Using the MIRA data, each spike-specific TCR was assigned both to the spike region to which the TCR was reactive and to a CD4 or CD8 class. Log10-transformed breadth and depth values were compared by one-way ANOVA with Sidak's multiple comparisons tests. TCRdb took over this immuneACCESS table, retaining in-frame rearrangements with V and J assigned. Such tables are incomplete; in checked studies, under half of the missing clones stem from an unresolved V gene, and the remainder is unexplained. V and J calls plus clone size are reproduced from that table; the DNA served to infer D and trimming. The sample table lists over 95,000 clones, approximately 87% of them with a count of one. The ten largest make up approximately 2.8% of the sample.

About this clone: Its antigen is not yet known. No quality values exist for individual bases; no much larger clone is one base distant.

This sequence uses TRBV10-1 and TRBJ2-1, with a tentative D gene TRBD2 over 6 matching bases. This material consisted of peripheral blood, taken on day 0 of AZD1222 vaccination. This receptor was obtained from an adult in good health. The DNA sequence follows: TGCGCCAGCAGTGGAGCCTCGAAAGGGCGGGACTACAATGAGCAGTTCTTC. This yields the protein CASSGASKGRDYNEQFF.